A selection of T cell receptor beta chains follows, all from one sample in a study of PD-1 blockade in classical Hodgkin lymphoma. The table came from immunoSEQ multiplex PCR; TCRdb's copy has only in-frame clones and leaves some out. Seen here are about 15,000 clones, about 86% observed once, and the top ten hold 4.6%. Sequences were derived from peripheral blood mononuclear cells (PBMCs), sampled at baseline. Receptor source: a human donor with classical Hodgkin lymphoma. The CDR3 runs from the conserved cysteine through the conserved F or W. A D gene is named only where the DNA matches it firmly. Clone size is given for some rows only: seen once, a few or many times, or a class if the clone is expanded.

>TRBV5-4|TRBJ2-7|once|.
CASSTGPYEQYF
TGTGCCAGCAGCACCGGACCTTACGAGCAGTACTTC
>TRBV11-3|TRBJ1-5|once|.
CASSFPLAGRWVNQPQHF
TGTGCCAGCAGCTTCCCCTTAGCAGGGCGCTGGGTCAATCAGCCCCAGCATTTT
>TRBV7-6|TRBJ2-3|.|.
CASSGPRDTQYF
TGTGCCAGCAGCGGTCCCAGAGATACGCAGTATTTT
>TRBV12-5|TRBJ2-2|.|TRBD1
CASGQGAELFF
TGTGCTAGTGGTCAGGGGGCCGAGCTGTTTTTT
>TRBV5-5|TRBJ1-2|.|TRBD1
CASRRGQGRLLANYGYTF
TGTGCCAGCCGCCGGGGACAGGGCCGATTGTTAGCTAACTATGGCTACACCTTC
>TRBV6-5|TRBJ2-7|.|TRBD2
CASGLADSYEQYF
TGTGCCAGCGGACTAGCGGACTCCTACGAGCAGTACTTC
>TRBV27|TRBJ1-1|.|TRBD1
CASSLSGQGVHTEAFF
TGTGCCAGCAGTTTGTCCGGACAGGGGGTTCACACTGAAGCTTTCTTT
>TRBV7-7|TRBJ2-2|few|TRBD2
CASSHSGLAGSNTGELFF
TGTGCCAGCAGCCACTCGGGACTAGCGGGGTCGAACACCGGGGAGCTGTTTTTT
>TRBV7-9|TRBJ1-5|.|.
CASSSAGNQPQHF
TGTGCCAGCAGCTCCGCGGGCAATCAGCCCCAGCATTTT
>TRBV5-1|TRBJ1-3|.|.
CASSLDRAGNTIYF
TGCGCCAGCAGCTTGGACAGGGCTGGAAACACCATATATTTT
>TRBV5-1|TRBJ2-7|.|.
CASSLLMNYEQYF
TGCGCCAGCAGCCTACTCATGAACTACGAGCAGTACTTC